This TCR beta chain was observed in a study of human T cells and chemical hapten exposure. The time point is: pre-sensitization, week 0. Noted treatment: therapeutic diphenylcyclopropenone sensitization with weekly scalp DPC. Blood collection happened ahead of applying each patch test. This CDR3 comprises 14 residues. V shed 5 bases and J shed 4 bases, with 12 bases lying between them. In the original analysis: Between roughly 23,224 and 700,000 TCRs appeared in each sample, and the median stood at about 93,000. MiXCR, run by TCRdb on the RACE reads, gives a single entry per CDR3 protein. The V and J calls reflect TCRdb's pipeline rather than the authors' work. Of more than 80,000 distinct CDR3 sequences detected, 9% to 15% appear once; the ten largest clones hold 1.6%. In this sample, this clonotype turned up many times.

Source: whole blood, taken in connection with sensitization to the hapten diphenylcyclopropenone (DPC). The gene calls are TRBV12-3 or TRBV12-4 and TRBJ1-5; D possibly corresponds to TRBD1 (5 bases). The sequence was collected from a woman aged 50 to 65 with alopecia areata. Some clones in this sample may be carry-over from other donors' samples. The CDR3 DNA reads TGTGCCAGCAGTACCAGGGTGGGAAATCAGCCCCAGCATTTT. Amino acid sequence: CASSTRVGNQPQHF.